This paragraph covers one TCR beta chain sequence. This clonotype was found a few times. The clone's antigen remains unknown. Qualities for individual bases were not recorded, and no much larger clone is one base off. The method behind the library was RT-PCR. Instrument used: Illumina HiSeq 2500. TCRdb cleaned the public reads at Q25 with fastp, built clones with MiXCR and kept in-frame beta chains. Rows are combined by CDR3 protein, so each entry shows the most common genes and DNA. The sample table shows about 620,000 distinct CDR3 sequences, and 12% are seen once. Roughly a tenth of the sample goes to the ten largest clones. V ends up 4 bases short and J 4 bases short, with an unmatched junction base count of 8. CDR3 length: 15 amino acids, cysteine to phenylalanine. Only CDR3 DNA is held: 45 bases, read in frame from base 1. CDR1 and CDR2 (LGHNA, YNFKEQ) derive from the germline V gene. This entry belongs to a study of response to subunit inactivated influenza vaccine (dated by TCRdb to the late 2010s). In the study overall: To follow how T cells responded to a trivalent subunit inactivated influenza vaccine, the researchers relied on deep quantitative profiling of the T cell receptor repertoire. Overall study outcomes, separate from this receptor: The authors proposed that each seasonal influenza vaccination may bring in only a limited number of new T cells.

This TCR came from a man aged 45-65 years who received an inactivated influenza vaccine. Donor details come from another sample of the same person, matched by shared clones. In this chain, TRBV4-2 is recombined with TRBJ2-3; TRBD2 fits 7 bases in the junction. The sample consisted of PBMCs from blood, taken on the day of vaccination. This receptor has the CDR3 CASSLQRGRPDTQYF. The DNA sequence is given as TGTGCCAGCAGCCTCCAGCGGGGTAGACCAGATACGCAGTATTTT.